This TCR beta chain was recorded in a study of identifying expanded T cells in peripheral blood. J lost 4 bases, V lost 3 bases, and 15 bases had no gene match. Germline loops: CDR1 SGHTA, CDR2 FQGNSA. This CDR3 contains 17 residues. Data came from immunoSEQ multiplex PCR; TCRdb stores just in-frame clones and leaves some out. The sample has about 78,000 clones, 84% seen once. The study, taken as a whole, reports: Approximately two-week clone count variance significantly increased as total template count grew.

This clone was seen just once. Its antigen is as yet unknown. The chain couples TRBV7-2 to TRBJ2-7; TRBD2 aligns across 7 bases. Sequenced material: blood. The sequence was obtained from a person aged 18 to 75 in good health. The CDR3 sequence: CASSFTGGSFAGYEQYF. The CDR3 DNA reads TGTGCCAGCAGCTTTACAGGCGGGAGTTTTGCGGGGTACGAGCAGTACTTC. Variable domain in full (rest from reference TRBV7-2 and TRBJ2-7): GAGVSQSPSNKVTEKGKDVELRCDPISGHTALYWYRQSLGQGLEFLIYFQGNSAPDKSGLPSDRFSAERTGGSVSTLTIQRTQQEDSAVYLCASSFTGGSFAGYEQYFGPGTRLTVT.